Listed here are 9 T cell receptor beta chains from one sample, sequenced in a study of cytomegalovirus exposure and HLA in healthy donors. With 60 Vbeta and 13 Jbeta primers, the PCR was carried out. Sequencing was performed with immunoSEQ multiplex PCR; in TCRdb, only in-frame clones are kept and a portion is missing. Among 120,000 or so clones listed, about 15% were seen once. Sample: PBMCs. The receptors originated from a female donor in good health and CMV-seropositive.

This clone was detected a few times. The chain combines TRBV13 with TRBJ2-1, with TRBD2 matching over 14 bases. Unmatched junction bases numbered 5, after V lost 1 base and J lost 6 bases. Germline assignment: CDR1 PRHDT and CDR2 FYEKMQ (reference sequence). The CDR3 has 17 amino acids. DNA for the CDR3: TGTGCCAGCAGCTTAGAGGGGGGACTAGCGGGAGTCAATGAGCAGTTCTTC. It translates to CASSLEGGLAGVNEQFF.

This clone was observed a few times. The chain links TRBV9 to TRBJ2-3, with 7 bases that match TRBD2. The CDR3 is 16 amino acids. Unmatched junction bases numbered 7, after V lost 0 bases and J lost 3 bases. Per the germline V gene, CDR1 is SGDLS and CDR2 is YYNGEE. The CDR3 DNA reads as TGTGCCAGCAGCGTAGTAGGCGGGAGTCGTACAGATACGCAGTATTTT. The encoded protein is CASSVVGGSRTDTQYF.

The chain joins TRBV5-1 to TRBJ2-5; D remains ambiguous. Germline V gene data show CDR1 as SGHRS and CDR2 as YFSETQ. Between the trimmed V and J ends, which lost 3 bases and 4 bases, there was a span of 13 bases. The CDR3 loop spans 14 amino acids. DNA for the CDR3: TGCGCCAGCAGCTCCTTGGGCAGTCGAGAGACCCAGTACTTC. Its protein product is CASSSLGSRETQYF.

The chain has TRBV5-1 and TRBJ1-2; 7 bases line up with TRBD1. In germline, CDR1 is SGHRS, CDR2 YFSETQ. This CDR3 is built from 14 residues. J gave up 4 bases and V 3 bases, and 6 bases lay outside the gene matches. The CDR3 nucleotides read TGCGCCAGCAGCTACGGGACAGCTTCCTATGGCTACACCTTC. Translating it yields CASSYGTASYGYTF.

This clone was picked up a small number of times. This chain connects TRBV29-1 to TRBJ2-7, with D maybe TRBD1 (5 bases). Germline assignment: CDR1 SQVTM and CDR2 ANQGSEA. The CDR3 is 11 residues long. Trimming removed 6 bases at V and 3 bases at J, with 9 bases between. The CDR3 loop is CSVGDSYEQYF. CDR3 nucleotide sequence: TGCAGCGTCGGCGACAGCTACGAGCAGTACTTC.

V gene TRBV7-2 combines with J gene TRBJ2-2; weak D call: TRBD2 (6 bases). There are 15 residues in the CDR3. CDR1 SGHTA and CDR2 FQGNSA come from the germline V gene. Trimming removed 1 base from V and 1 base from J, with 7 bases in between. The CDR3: CASSLGLVNTGELFF. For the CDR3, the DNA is TGTGCCAGCAGCTTAGGACTAGTGAACACCGGGGAGCTGTTTTTT.

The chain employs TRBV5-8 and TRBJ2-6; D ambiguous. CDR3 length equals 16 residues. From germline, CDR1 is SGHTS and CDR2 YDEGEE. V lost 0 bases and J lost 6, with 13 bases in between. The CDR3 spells CASSLGLGELANVLTF. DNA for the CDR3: TGTGCCAGCAGCTTGGGCCTCGGAGAGTTGGCCAACGTCCTGACTTTC.

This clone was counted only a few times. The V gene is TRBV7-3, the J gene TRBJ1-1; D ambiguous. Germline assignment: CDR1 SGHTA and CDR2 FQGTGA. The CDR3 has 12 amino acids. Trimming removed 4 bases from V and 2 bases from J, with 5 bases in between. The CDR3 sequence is CASSSPNTEAFF. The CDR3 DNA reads TGTGCCAGCAGCTCCCCTAACACTGAAGCTTTCTTT.

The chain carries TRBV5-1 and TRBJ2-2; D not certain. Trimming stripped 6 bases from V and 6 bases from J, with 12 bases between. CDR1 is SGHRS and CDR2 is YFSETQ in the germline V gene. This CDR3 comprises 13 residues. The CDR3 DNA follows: TGCGCCAGCACCGTCCCCCCCGCCGGGGAGCTGTTTTTT. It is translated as CASTVPPAGELFF.